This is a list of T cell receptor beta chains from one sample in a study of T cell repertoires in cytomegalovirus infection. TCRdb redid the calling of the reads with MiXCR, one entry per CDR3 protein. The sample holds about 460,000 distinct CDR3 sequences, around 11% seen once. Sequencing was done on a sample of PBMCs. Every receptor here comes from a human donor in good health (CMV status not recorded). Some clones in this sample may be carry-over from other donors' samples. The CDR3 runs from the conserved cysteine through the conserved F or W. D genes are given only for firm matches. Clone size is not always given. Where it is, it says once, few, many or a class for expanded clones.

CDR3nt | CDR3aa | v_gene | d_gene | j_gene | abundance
TGTGCCAGCAGTTCCGGGACTAGCGGGGGTATCGCAGATACGCAGTATTTT | CASSSGTSGGIADTQYF | TRBV7-8 | TRBD2 | TRBJ2-3 | many
TGTGCCAGCAGCTTAAGGACAAGTAGCACAGATACGCAGTATTTT | CASSLRTSSTDTQYF | TRBV7-2 | - | TRBJ2-3 | many
TGTGCCAGCAGCCCTAATACGGGACTAGCGGGGGGGATCTACGAGCAGTACTTC | CASSPNTGLAGGIYEQYF | TRBV7-8 | TRBD2 | TRBJ2-7 | many
TGTGCCAGCAGTTTATCCGGACTAGCGGGGACCGGGACCCAGTACTTC | CASSLSGLAGTGTQYF | TRBV28 | TRBD2 | TRBJ2-5 | many
TGTGCCAGCAGCCAAGATCACCTACGACCTGAAGCTTTCTTT | CASSQDHLRPEAFF | TRBV3-1 | - | TRBJ1-1 | -
TGCGCCAGCAGCTTGGAAGGACAGGGGAATGAAAAACTGTTTTTT | CASSLEGQGNEKLFF | TRBV5-1 | TRBD1 | TRBJ1-4 | many
TGTGCCAGCAGCTCCCCTGGGGGGCCGAACATCGGGTCTAACTATGGCTACACCTTC | CASSSPGGPNIGSNYGYTF | TRBV6-1 | - | TRBJ1-2 | many
TGTGCCAGCAGCCTCCGACTAGCGGAGTACAATGAGCAGTTCTTC | CASSLRLAEYNEQFF | TRBV11-3 | TRBD2 | TRBJ2-1 | many
TGCGCCAGCAGCTGGGTCCGCGCCAACACCGGGGAGCTGTTTTTT | CASSWVRANTGELFF | TRBV5-1 | - | TRBJ2-2 | many
TGTGCCAGCAGCTCGGGGTCCCGGGAGGCCTACAATGAGCAGTTCTTC | CASSSGSREAYNEQFF | TRBV28 | TRBD2 | TRBJ2-1 | few
TGTGCCAGCACCCCTCTCATGGGGACCTACGAGCAGTACTTC | CASTPLMGTYEQYF | TRBV7-6 | - | TRBJ2-7 | many
TGTGCCAGCCAGAAAAGACAGGGGGACGGAAGCAATCAGCCCCAGCATTTT | CASQKRQGDGSNQPQHF | TRBV2 | TRBD1 | TRBJ1-5 | -
TGCAGTGCTGCCTCGGGAGGCAATCAGCCCCAGCATTTT | CSAASGGNQPQHF | TRBV20-1 | - | TRBJ1-5 | few
TGTGCTACCCCACTAGCGGGAGACTACAATGAGCAGTTCTTC | CATPLAGDYNEQFF | TRBV7-7 | TRBD2 | TRBJ2-1 | many
TGCAGTGCTAGACCAGGGAAGGATCAGCCCCAGCATTTT | CSARPGKDQPQHF | TRBV20-1 | - | TRBJ1-5 | many
TGTGCCAGCTCACCGGTTAGCGGGGGATCCTCCTACGAGCAGTACTTC | CASSPVSGGSSYEQYF | TRBV18 | TRBD2 | TRBJ2-7 | few
TGTGCCAGCAGTGAAAGGATGATAGCGGGGAACAATGAGCAGTTCTTC | CASSERMIAGNNEQFF | TRBV6-1 | TRBD2 | TRBJ2-1 | many
TGTGCCAGCAGTACTGGGGACAGGGACCATTCTGGGGCCAACGTCCTGACTTTC | CASSTGDRDHSGANVLTF | TRBV12-3/TRBV12-4 | TRBD1 | TRBJ2-6 | many
TGTGCCAGCACCTCAGGAGGCGGGAGTGCCTACGAGCAGTACTTC | CASTSGGGSAYEQYF | TRBV28 | TRBD2 | TRBJ2-7 | many
TGCAGCGTCGATCTAGCGGGGGGCCTCAATGAGCAGTTCTTC | CSVDLAGGLNEQFF | TRBV29-1 | TRBD2 | TRBJ2-1 | -
TGCGCCAGCAGCTACCTCGGGGGGTATGGCTACACCTTC | CASSYLGGYGYTF | TRBV4-1 | - | TRBJ1-2 | few
TGTGCCATCAGTGAGTCCCTCGGGGGGGGCTACGAGCAGTACTTC | CAISESLGGGYEQYF | TRBV10-3 | TRBD2 | TRBJ2-7 | many
TGTGCCAGCGTCGGGACAGGGGGCGCGGGTTCACCCCTCCACTTT | CASVGTGGAGSPLHF | TRBV25-1 | TRBD1 | TRBJ1-6 | many
TGTGCCAGCAGTTCCCCTATGGGGAGGGGAGCTTTCTTT | CASSSPMGRGAFF | TRBV28 | - | TRBJ1-1 | -
TGTGCCAGCAGCCTTACTAGGGGCGACACAGATACGCAGTATTTT | CASSLTRGDTDTQYF | TRBV11-2 | - | TRBJ2-3 | many
TGCAGCGTTGAGCATTTCTACAATGAGCAGTTCTTC | CSVEHFYNEQFF | TRBV29-1 | - | TRBJ2-1 | many
TGTGCCAGCAGCCACTATAACAATGAGCAGTTCTTC | CASSHYNNEQFF | TRBV14 | - | TRBJ2-1 | once
TGCAGCGTTGAAGATCCTAAGACGGCCAACAATGAGCAGTTCTTC | CSVEDPKTANNEQFF | TRBV29-1 | - | TRBJ2-1 | -
TGTGCCAGCAGTGACTATAATGGCTACACCTTC | CASSDYNGYTF | TRBV6-4 | - | TRBJ1-2 | few
TGTGCCTGGAGTGTACCCACGTCCTACGAGCAGTACTTC | CAWSVPTSYEQYF | TRBV30 | - | TRBJ2-7 | few
TGCGCCAGCAGCTCGGGGCCGGAGGAGACCCAGTACTTC | CASSSGPEETQYF | TRBV5-1 | - | TRBJ2-5 | -
TGTGCCAGCAGCTTGGCCCGCTCTGACACCGGGGAGCTGTTTTTT | CASSLARSDTGELFF | TRBV5-4 | - | TRBJ2-2 | many
TGCAGTGCTAGAGATCCCCTGACAGGGACCGGGGAGCTGTTTTTT | CSARDPLTGTGELFF | TRBV20-1 | TRBD1 | TRBJ2-2 | many
TGTGCCACCAGCAGAACAGATATTAATTCACCCCTCCACTTT | CATSRTDINSPLHF | TRBV15 | - | TRBJ1-6 | few
TGTGCCAGCAGTGCCAGGGTATCGAATGAAAAACTGTTTTTT | CASSARVSNEKLFF | TRBV25-1 | - | TRBJ1-4 | -
TGTGCCAGCAGTTTTATCCCAGGGTGGAATGGCTACACCTTC | CASSFIPGWNGYTF | TRBV28 | - | TRBJ1-2 | -
TGCGCCAGCAGCTTGGGGGGAGCTCTCCAAGAGACCCAGTACTTC | CASSLGGALQETQYF | TRBV5-1 | - | TRBJ2-5 | many
TGTGCCAGCAGTTTAGGGGGGGTAAACTACGAGCAGTACTTC | CASSLGGVNYEQYF | TRBV12-3/TRBV12-4 | - | TRBJ2-7 | few
TGTGCCAGCAGCCCCAGAGGGACAGGTGAGAACACTGAAGCTTTCTTT | CASSPRGTGENTEAFF | TRBV7-9 | TRBD1 | TRBJ1-1 | many
TGTGCCAGCAGCTCACACATGGGGCGGGATACGCAGTATTTT | CASSSHMGRDTQYF | TRBV7-9 | - | TRBJ2-3 | -
TGTGCCAGCAGATATACTAGCGGGAGTGACTACAATGAGCAGTTCTTC | CASRYTSGSDYNEQFF | TRBV6-2/TRBV6-3 | TRBD2 | TRBJ2-1 | -
TGCAGTGCTATTTCTGGGACGTATGACACTGAAGCTTTCTTT | CSAISGTYDTEAFF | TRBV20-1 | - | TRBJ1-1 | many
TGTGCCAGCAGCTGGGCACAGGGGTCCCTAGGCGAGCAGTACTTC | CASSWAQGSLGEQYF | TRBV27 | TRBD1 | TRBJ2-7 | -
TGTGCCAGCAGACCCCATCCTCCGGGCAGAAACTATGGCTACACCTTC | CASRPHPPGRNYGYTF | TRBV12-3/TRBV12-4 | - | TRBJ1-2 | many
TGTGCCAGCAGAGCGGGCCCCTCCAACACTGAAGCTTTCTTT | CASRAGPSNTEAFF | TRBV25-1 | - | TRBJ1-1 | many
TGTGCCAGCAGCCAAGTCAGGGGGAATGGCTACACCTTC | CASSQVRGNGYTF | TRBV3-1 | TRBD1 | TRBJ1-2 | -
TGTGCCAGCATGGGTCTTACGAACACCGGGGAGCTGTTTTTT | CASMGLTNTGELFF | TRBV7-9 | - | TRBJ2-2 | many
TGTGCCAGCAGTTTAGGGCAGGGGCCAAGGGCTAACTATGGCTACACCTTC | CASSLGQGPRANYGYTF | TRBV27 | - | TRBJ1-2 | few
TGTGCCAGCAGCCAAGAGGCTAAGTGGGTGGTGGACCTGTTTTTT | CASSQEAKWVVDLFF | TRBV4-2 | - | TRBJ1-4 | many
TGCAGTGCTGATCCTCTAGCGGGTGGAAACAATGAGCAGTTCTTC | CSADPLAGGNNEQFF | TRBV20-1 | TRBD2 | TRBJ2-1 | -
TGCAGTGCTAGACAGACTAGCGGGGCCACAGATACGCAGTATTTT | CSARQTSGATDTQYF | TRBV20-1 | TRBD2 | TRBJ2-3 | few